This TCR beta chain is drawn from a study of T-cell reconstitution after alpha-beta-depleted transplantation in children. This clonotype was detected only a few times. An end of the junction does not agree with germline; a read error may underlie this. Unique molecular identifiers were used in preparing the TCRbeta library. TCRdb itself ran the PCR reads through MiXCR, one entry per CDR3 protein. The table includes about 22,000 distinct CDR3 sequences, about a tenth detected once. Germline-derived CDR1 and CDR2 are DFQATT and SNEGSKA (reference sequence). The CDR3 has 14 residues. This TCR was recovered from a human donor who donated a stem cell graft to a child with chronic granulomatous disease. The sequences come from PBMCs from the stem cell graft donor, collected from the stem cell graft. This chain connects TRBV20-1 to TRBJ2-2; D might be TRBD2 (5 bases). The CDR3 spells CSAVRRRFTGELFF. The CDR3 nucleotides read TGCAGTGCTGTTAGGCGGCGCTTTACCGGGGAGCTGTTTTTC.